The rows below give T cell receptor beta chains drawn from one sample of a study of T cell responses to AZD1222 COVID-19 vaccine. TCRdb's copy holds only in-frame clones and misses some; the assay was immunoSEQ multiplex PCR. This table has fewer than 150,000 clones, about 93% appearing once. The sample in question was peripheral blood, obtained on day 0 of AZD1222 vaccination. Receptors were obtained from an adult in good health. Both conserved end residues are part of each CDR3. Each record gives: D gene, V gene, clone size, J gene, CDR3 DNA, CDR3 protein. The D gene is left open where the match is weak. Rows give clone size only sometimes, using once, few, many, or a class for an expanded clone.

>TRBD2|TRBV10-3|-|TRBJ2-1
TGTGCCATCGGAAGGGGTAGCGGGGGGGCAAATGAGCAGTTCTTC
CAIGRGSGGANEQFF
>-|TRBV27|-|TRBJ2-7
TGTGCCAGCAGTCCGACGACAGTCCACTACGAGCAGTACTTC
CASSPTTVHYEQYF
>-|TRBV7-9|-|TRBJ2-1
TGTGCCAGCAGCCCTAAACGTGGAGAGCAGTTCTTC
CASSPKRGEQFF
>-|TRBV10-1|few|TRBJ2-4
TGCGCCAGCAGTGAGTCAACGCGGGGAAACATTCAGTACTTC
CASSESTRGNIQYF
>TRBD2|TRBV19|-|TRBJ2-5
TGTGCCAGTAGCGGGGGGGTCCACGAGACCCAGTACTTC
CASSGGVHETQYF
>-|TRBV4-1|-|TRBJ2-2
TGCGCCAGCAGCCAACCCGCGGAGGGAAACACCGGGGAGCTGTTTTTT
CASSQPAEGNTGELFF
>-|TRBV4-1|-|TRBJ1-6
TGCGCCAGCAGCCAAGACGGGACAAACAATTCACCCCTCCACTTT
CASSQDGTNNSPLHF
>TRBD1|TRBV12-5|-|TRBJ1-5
TGTGCTAGTGGTTTACGGACAGGGCCGTATGGTCAGCCCCAGCATTTT
CASGLRTGPYGQPQHF
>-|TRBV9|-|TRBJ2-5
TGTGCCAGCAGCGTAGAAGGCAGCCAAGAGACCCAGTACTTC
CASSVEGSQETQYF
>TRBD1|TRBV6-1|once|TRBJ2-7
TGTGCCAGCAGTGATTGGGACAGGGGCTACGAGCAGTACTTC
CASSDWDRGYEQYF
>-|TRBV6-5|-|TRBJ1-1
TGTGCCAGCTCTATGCGGACATACTCATTT
CASSMRTYSF
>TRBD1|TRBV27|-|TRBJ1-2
TGTGCCAGCAGATACTCCGACAGGGAGAGTGGCTACACCTTC
CASRYSDRESGYTF
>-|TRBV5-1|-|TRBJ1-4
TGCGCCAGCAGCTTGCTGGAAAAAGGGTTTGGAAGAACTAATGAAAAACTGTTTTTT
CASSLLEKGFGRTNEKLFF
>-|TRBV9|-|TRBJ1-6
TGTGCCAGCAGCGTAGATGTGCAGGGAGTCGATTCACCCCTCCACTTT
CASSVDVQGVDSPLHF
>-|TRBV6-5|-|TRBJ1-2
TGTGCCAGCATCCCAGGAGGAGGTTTCTATGGCTACACCTTC
CASIPGGGFYGYTF
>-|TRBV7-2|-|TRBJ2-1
TGTGCCAGCAGCTTCGCTGGGCCCGTCTCCTACAATGAGCAGTTCTTC
CASSFAGPVSYNEQFF
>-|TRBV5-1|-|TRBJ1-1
TGCGCCAGCAGCGAATCAGTCAGGGCCATGAACACTGAAGCTTTCTTT
CASSESVRAMNTEAFF
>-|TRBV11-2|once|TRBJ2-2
TGTGCCAGCAGCTTAGGCATCACCGGGGAGCTGTTTTTT
CASSLGITGELFF
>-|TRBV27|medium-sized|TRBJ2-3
TGTGCCAGCAGTTTAGGGGCCTGGACTGGGAGCACAGATACGCAGTATTTT
CASSLGAWTGSTDTQYF
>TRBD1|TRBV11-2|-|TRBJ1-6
TGTGCCAGCAGCTTTACCCCCGACAGGGCTTCACCCCTCCACTTT
CASSFTPDRASPLHF
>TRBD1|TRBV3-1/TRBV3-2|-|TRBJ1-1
TGTGCCAGCAGCCAACGGACCTGGGGACAGGGAACGCGGAGAACTGAAGCTTTCTTT
CASSQRTWGQGTRRTEAFF
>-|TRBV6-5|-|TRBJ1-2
TGTGCCAGCAGTTACAATAGGGGTACTAACTATGGCTACACCTTC
CASSYNRGTNYGYTF
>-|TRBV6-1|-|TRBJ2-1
TGTGCCAGCAGTGAGTCACTAGCACCCTACAATGAGCAGTTCTTC
CASSESLAPYNEQFF
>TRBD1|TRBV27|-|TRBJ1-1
TGTGCCAGCAGTCAACAGGGGATGAACACTGAAGCTTTCTTT
CASSQQGMNTEAFF
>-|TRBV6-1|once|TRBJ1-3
TGTGCCAGCAGTGAAATGGCGGGCTCTGGAAACACCATATATTTT
CASSEMAGSGNTIYF
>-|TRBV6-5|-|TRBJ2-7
TGTGCCAGCAGTTACTCGGGCCACCTTGCCTACGAGCAGTACTTC
CASSYSGHLAYEQYF
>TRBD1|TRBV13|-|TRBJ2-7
TGTGCCAGCAGCTTATCACCTTGGGGACAGGGAACCTACGAGCAGTACTTC
CASSLSPWGQGTYEQYF
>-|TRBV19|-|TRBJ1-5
TGTGCCAGTAGTTTCTCATTCAATCAGCCCCAGCATTTT
CASSFSFNQPQHF
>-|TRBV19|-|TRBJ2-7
TGTGCCAGTAGTCCTAACTCCAGGGGTGACGAGCAGTACTTC
CASSPNSRGDEQYF
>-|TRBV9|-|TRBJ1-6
TGTGCCAGCAGCGACGACAGGAGCTCCTATAATTCACCCCTCCACTTT
CASSDDRSSYNSPLHF
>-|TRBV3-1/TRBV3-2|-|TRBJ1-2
TGTGCCAGCAGCCTGACGACGACAGGACTAAGGTATGGCTACACCTTC
CASSLTTTGLRYGYTF
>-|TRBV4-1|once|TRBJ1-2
TGCGCCAGCAGCCAGGGACTTATCAGGTCCAACTATGGCTACACCTTC
CASSQGLIRSNYGYTF
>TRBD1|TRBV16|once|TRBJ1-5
TGTGCCAGCAGCCCCGAGGTCGGGACAGGAACTTGGGGCAATCAGCCCCAGCATTTT
CASSPEVGTGTWGNQPQHF
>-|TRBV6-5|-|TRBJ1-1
-
CASSTSGQVSEAFF
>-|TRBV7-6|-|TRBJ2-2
TGTGCCAGCAGCTTAGTAGATTTCGGGGGGGAGCTGTTTTTT
CASSLVDFGGELFF
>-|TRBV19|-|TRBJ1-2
TGTGCCAGTAGTACCCGGGGCCTCCTCTATGGCTACACCTTC
CASSTRGLLYGYTF
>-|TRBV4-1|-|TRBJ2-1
TGCGCCAGCAGCCAGCGACCGGGACACACCTACAATGAGCAGTTCTTC
CASSQRPGHTYNEQFF
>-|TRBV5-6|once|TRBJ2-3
TGTGCCAGCAGCTTTACAGGGAGCACAGATACGCAGTATTTT
CASSFTGSTDTQYF
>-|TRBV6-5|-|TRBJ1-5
TGTGCCAGCGAAGGGGTGCGGAATCAGCCCCAGCATTTT
CASEGVRNQPQHF
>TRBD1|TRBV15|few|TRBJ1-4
TGTGCCACCAGCAGAGATTCCGGGACAGGGAATGAAAAACTGTTTTTT
CATSRDSGTGNEKLFF
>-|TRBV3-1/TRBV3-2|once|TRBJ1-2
TGTGCCAGCAGCCAAGATGCGGGGAAAGGCTACACCTTC
CASSQDAGKGYTF
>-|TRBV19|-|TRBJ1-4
TGTGCCACCCTTAAGCCACCGGATTTGAAATCCGAAAAACTGTTTTTT
CATLKPPDLKSEKLFF
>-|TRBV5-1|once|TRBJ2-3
TGCGCCAGCAGCTTGCGGGGTGGAGGGGCCAGCACAGATACGCAGTATTTT
CASSLRGGGASTDTQYF
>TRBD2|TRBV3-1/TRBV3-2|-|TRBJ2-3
TGTGCCAGCAGCGCTTGGACTAGCGGAGGGGGCACAGATACGCAGTATTTT
CASSAWTSGGGTDTQYF
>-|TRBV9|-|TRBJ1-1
TGTGCCAGCAGCAAACTTCAAAGGGACACTGAAGCTTTCTTT
CASSKLQRDTEAFF
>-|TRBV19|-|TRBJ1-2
TGTGCCAGTAGTATACCCAATCACTATGGCTACACCTTC
CASSIPNHYGYTF
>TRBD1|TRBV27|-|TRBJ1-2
TGTGCCAGCAGTTTAGTCCCCGCCCGGACAGGCCCCTATGGCTACACCTTC
CASSLVPARTGPYGYTF
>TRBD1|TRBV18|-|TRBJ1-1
TGTGCCAGCTCACCAGGGACAGGGGGCTCGGTTCGTCTGGGAGCTTTCTTT
CASSPGTGGSVRLGAFF
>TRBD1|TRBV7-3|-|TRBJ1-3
TGTGCCAGCAGCTCCGGACAGGGTGGAAACACCATATATTTT
CASSSGQGGNTIYF
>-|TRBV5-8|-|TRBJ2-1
TGTGCCAGCAGCTTAGACTCCTACAATGAGCAGTTCTTC
CASSLDSYNEQFF
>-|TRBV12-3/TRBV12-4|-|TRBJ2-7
TGTGCCAGCAGTTTCCAGGGCTACGAGCAGTACTTC
CASSFQGYEQYF
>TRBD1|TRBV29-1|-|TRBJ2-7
TGCAGCGTCGGAACCGGGACAGGAGCCTACGAGCAGTACTTC
CSVGTGTGAYEQYF
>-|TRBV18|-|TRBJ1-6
TGTGCCAGCTCACCACGACAGGATTCACCCCTCCACTTT
CASSPRQDSPLHF
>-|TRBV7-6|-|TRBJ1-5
TGTGCCAGCAGCTTAACCCCCTACAATCAGCCCCAGCATTTT
CASSLTPYNQPQHF
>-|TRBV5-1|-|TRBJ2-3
TGCGCCAGCAGCTTGGAGGGCACAGATACGCAGTATTTT
CASSLEGTDTQYF
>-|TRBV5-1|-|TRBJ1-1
TGCGCCAGCAGCTTGGCTCTGGGTGGTGGTGAAGCTTTCTTT
CASSLALGGGEAFF
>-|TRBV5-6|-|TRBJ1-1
TGTGCCAGCAGCTTGGGCGGGGTGGACACTGAAGCTTTCTTT
CASSLGGVDTEAFF
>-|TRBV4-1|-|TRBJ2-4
TGCGCCAGCAGCCAAGATAATGTGTGGGGGGCCGCCAAAAACATTCAGTACTTC
CASSQDNVWGAAKNIQYF